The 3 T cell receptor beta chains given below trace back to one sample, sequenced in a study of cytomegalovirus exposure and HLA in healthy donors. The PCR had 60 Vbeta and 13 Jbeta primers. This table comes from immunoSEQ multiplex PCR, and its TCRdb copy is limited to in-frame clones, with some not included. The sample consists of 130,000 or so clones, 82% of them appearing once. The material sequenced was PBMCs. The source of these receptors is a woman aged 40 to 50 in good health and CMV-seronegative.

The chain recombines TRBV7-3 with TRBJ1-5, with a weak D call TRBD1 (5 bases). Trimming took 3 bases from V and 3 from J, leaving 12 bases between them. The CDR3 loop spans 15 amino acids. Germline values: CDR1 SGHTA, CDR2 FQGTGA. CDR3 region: CASSLTANNNQPQHF. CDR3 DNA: TGTGCCAGCAGCTTGACAGCTAACAACAATCAGCCCCAGCATTTT.

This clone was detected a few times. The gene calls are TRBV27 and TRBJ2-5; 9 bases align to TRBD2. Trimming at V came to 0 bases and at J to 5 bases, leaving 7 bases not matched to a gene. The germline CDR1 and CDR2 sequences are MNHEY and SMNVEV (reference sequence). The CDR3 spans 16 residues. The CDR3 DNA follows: TGTGCCAGCAGTTTATCCGGCGGGAGGGCCCGGGAGACCCAGTACTTC. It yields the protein CASSLSGGRARETQYF.

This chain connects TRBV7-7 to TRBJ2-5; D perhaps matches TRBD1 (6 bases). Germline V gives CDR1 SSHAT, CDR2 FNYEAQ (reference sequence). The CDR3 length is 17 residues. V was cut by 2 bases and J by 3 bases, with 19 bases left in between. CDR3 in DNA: TGTGCCAGCAGCTTAAGGTTGACAGGTATTGGGGAAGAGACCCAGTACTTC. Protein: CASSLRLTGIGEETQYF.